This T cell receptor beta chain emerged from a study of beta chain features in type 1 diabetes. Study-level background: All samples combined gave 90 million to 130 million sorted cells for examination. Study-wide findings and caveats: Patients with type 1 diabetes carried fewer insertions and had more deletions at their VDJ junctions. All four CD4+ subsets from Type 1 diabetes patients carried moderately but significantly shorter TCRB CDR3s.

About this clone itself: Its antigen is not identified.

Of the isolated RNA, all was reverse transcribed, and so the sequenced material was expressed TCRB transcripts. The assay was immunoSEQ multiplex PCR, and TCRdb's table has in-frame clones only and misses some. The table records hundreds of thousands of clones, around a sixth of them present only once. A single heparinised draw of approximately 0.11 L on average was taken per donor. V was clipped by 3 bases and J by 4 bases, with 9 bases between them. The CDR3 length is 13 residues. Germline loops: CDR1 MNHEY, CDR2 SVGAGI. The V gene is TRBV6-5, the J gene TRBJ2-5; tentatively, D is TRBD2 (6 bases). The sequence was collected from a man aged 18 to 29 in good health. The sequencing input was naive CD4+ T cells from blood. The CDR3 DNA follows: TGTGCCAGCAGTTATGCGGGGTTAGAGACCCAGTACTTC. This codes for CASSYAGLETQYF.